The T cell receptor (beta chain) under discussion was sequenced for a study of blood T cell repertoires in COVID-19. Authors' data handling: Nucleated cell counts were estimated from reference gene primer amplification. Profiled with immunoSEQ multiplex PCR; TCRdb holds only in-frame clones, not every one. The DNA was the basis for D and trimming; V, J and clone size are from that table. Of about 350,000 clones in the sample, around 90% were seen once. The clonotype comes from a woman aged 55-69 years with COVID-19, enrolled during active disease. Sequencing input: peripheral blood.

As DNA, the CDR3 is TGTGCCAGCAGCCTACAATCGACAGACTATGGCTACACCTTC. Its protein is CASSLQSTDYGYTF. This rearrangement joins TRBV7-3 to TRBJ1-2; D perhaps matches TRBD1 (5 bases). The germline gives CDR1 SGHTA, CDR2 FQGTGA. The CDR3 covers 14 residues. The V end lost 5 bases, the J end lost 3 bases, and 13 bases lay between the germline ends.